Listed here are 15 T cell receptor beta chains from one sample, sequenced in a study of response to subunit inactivated influenza vaccine (dated by TCRdb to about 2018). To prepare the library, RT-PCR was applied. The sequencing machine was an Illumina HiSeq 2500. Using fastp at Q25 and MiXCR, TCRdb reprocessed the public reads and kept productive beta chains. Rows with a matching CDR3 protein are joined into one entry that keeps the most common DNA and genes. This sample comprises around 540,000 distinct CDR3 sequences, roughly 10% of them detected only once. The leading ten clones occupy roughly 10% of the sample. This sample comprised PBMCs from blood, obtained on the day of vaccination. All receptors come from a man aged 45-60 years who received an inactivated influenza vaccine. Donor details come from another sample of the same person, matched by shared clones.

This clonotype was seen many times. The chain joins TRBV7-2 to TRBJ2-7; possible D gene TRBD1, 5 bases. V lost 2 bases and J 4 bases, leaving 9 bases between the germline ends. CDR1 is SGHTA, CDR2 FQGNSA, per germline. This CDR3 contains 13 residues. CDR3 protein: CASSLNRQYEQYF. The DNA of the CDR3 is TGTGCCAGCAGCTTAAACAGGCAGTACGAGCAGTACTTC.

This clonotype was observed a few times. The chain uses TRBV7-2 and TRBJ2-1; a weak D match, TRBD1 (5 bases). V was cut by 1 base and J by 1 base, with 11 bases left in between. Germline lookup yields CDR1 SGHTA and CDR2 FQGNSA. The CDR3 runs 16 residues. The CDR3 here is CASSLDGPGSYNEQFF. Here the CDR3 DNA reads TGTGCCAGCAGCTTAGATGGTCCAGGGTCCTACAATGAGCAGTTCTTC. Full variable domain (rest looked up from reference TRBV7-2 and TRBJ2-1): GAGVSQSPSNKVTEKGKDVELRCDPISGHTALYWYRQSLGQGLEFLIYFQGNSAPDKSGLPSDRFSAERTGGSVSTLTIQRTQQEDSAVYLCASSLDGPGSYNEQFFGPGTRLTVL.

This clonotype was seen a handful of times. This chain uses TRBV5-1 with TRBJ2-3; 10 nucleotides align to TRBD1. From germline, CDR1 is SGHRS and CDR2 YFSETQ. The V segment lost 4 bases and the J segment 6 bases; nucleotides outside the gene matches: 8. CDR3 length: 15 residues. CDR3 sequence (DNA): TGCGCCAGCAGCCCGGACAGGGGGTCATGGGATACGCAGTATTTT. Its protein product is CASSPDRGSWDTQYF.

This clonotype has a handful of counts. The chain links TRBV11-1 to TRBJ1-2; D remains unclear. The CDR3 covers 15 residues. Germline V gene data show CDR1 as SGHAT and CDR2 as FQDESV (reference sequence). Trimming stripped 4 bases from V and 0 bases from J, with 12 bases between. In nucleotides, the CDR3 is TGTGCCAGCAGCTCCTACAGAGAATCTAACTATGGCTACACCTTC. Amino acids: CASSSYRESNYGYTF.

This clonotype was seen ten or more times. The rearrangement joins TRBV29-1 to TRBJ2-1, with 10 positions matching TRBD2. The ends lost 4 bases at V and 8 bases at J; junction bases unmatched: 5. This CDR3 comprises 13 residues. Germline CDR1 reads SQVTM; CDR2 reads ANQGSEA. In DNA, the CDR3 is TGCAGCGTTGGTCAGCGGGGGGGCTATGAGCAGTTCTTC. Its protein is CSVGQRGGYEQFF.

This clonotype showed up just a few times. V gene TRBV27 combines with J gene TRBJ2-1, with TRBD2 matching 7 bases. Germline V gene sequence: CDR1 MNHEY, CDR2 SMNVEV (reference sequence). This CDR3 has 17 residues. V dropped 2 bases and J dropped 4; count of bases not matched to a gene: 11. CDR3 sequence: CASSLVIGSSGYNEQFF. In nucleotides, the CDR3 is TGTGCCAGCAGTTTAGTTATAGGGTCTAGCGGATACAATGAGCAGTTCTTC.

This chain joins TRBV25-1 and TRBJ1-6; D gene uncertain. V was shortened by 5 bases and J by 5 bases, with 10 bases between the two germline ends. This CDR3 has 14 amino acids. Germline V gives CDR1 MGHDK, CDR2 SYGVNS. The CDR3 loop reads CASSSEGDNSPLHF. CDR3 nucleotide sequence: TGTGCCAGCAGTTCGGAAGGAGATAATTCACCCCTCCACTTT.

Only a few counts were recorded for this clonotype. The chain has TRBV28 and TRBJ1-6, with a tentative D call TRBD1 (5 bases). Germline CDR1 MDHEN, CDR2 SYDVKM. CDR3 size: 15 residues. Trimming shortened V by 0 bases and J by 8 bases, and 11 bases separated the two germline ends. In nucleotides, the CDR3 is TGTGCCAGCAGTTTATGGGGGAGGGGATATTCACCCCTCCACTTT. This translates into CASSLWGRGYSPLHF.

At least ten counts were recorded for this clonotype. V is TRBV28 and J is TRBJ2-5, with 9 nucleotides matching TRBD1. The CDR3 sequence is 16 residues long. The germline CDR1 and CDR2 sequences are MDHEN and SYDVKM. The trim removed 5 bases at V and 2 bases at J, leaving 9 bases unmatched. In nucleotides, the CDR3 is TGTGCCAGCAGTCCTACCGGGACAGGGATACAAGAGACCCAGTACTTC. Translating gives CASSPTGTGIQETQYF.

This clonotype was counted ten times or more. The chain links TRBV12-3 or TRBV12-4 to TRBJ2-7; the match to TRBD1 covers 8 bases. Trimming took 3 bases from V and 3 from J; bases not matched to a gene: 7. This CDR3 contains 15 residues. The CDR3 is CASSLGQGAYYEQYF. The CDR3 DNA follows: TGTGCCAGCAGTTTGGGGCAGGGGGCTTACTACGAGCAGTACTTC.

This clonotype has just a few counts. This chain links TRBV28 with TRBJ2-7, with D perhaps matching TRBD1 (6 bases). Germline loops: CDR1 MDHEN, CDR2 SYDVKM. This CDR3 region has 14 residues. The V gene lost 6 bases and the J gene lost 6 bases, with 18 bases spanning the gap. The CDR3 nucleotides are TGTGCCAGCAGGGTGGGGGCTACTTGGCTCGAGCAGTACTTC. It codes for CASRVGATWLEQYF.

The chain uses TRBV6-1 and TRBJ2-2, with D possibly called TRBD1 or TRBD2 (5 bases each). This CDR3 is built from 15 residues. Between the trimmed V and J ends, which lost 6 bases and 0 bases, there was a span of 11 bases. CDR1 and CDR2 from the germline V gene are MNHNS and SASEGT. The CDR3 DNA follows: TGTGCCAGCAGGCCGGGACCCACGAACACCGGGGAGCTGTTTTTT. It codes for CASRPGPTNTGELFF.

This clonotype was detected only a few times. The genes are TRBV10-3 and TRBJ2-3; perhaps TRBD2 as D (6 bases). Germline CDR1 and CDR2: ENHRY and SYGVKD. V shed 5 bases and J shed 2 bases, with 20 bases lying between them. This CDR3 has 17 amino acids. CDR3 coding DNA: TGTGCCATCAGTTCTCTCGGACTGGCGGGAAACACAGATACGCAGTATTTT. It yields the protein CAISSLGLAGNTDTQYF.

The rearrangement joins TRBV5-1 to TRBJ1-1; D remains ambiguous. CDR1 and CDR2 from the germline V gene are SGHRS and YFSETQ. The CDR3 sequence is 14 residues long. V lost 3 bases, J lost 0 bases, and 9 bases lay in between. The CDR3: CASSSVSLNTEAFF. CDR3 DNA: TGCGCCAGCAGCTCGGTCAGCTTGAACACTGAAGCTTTCTTT.

This sequence joins TRBV28 and TRBJ2-7; tentatively, D is TRBD1 or TRBD2 (5 bases each). The germline CDR1 and CDR2 sequences are MDHEN and SYDVKM. Trimming left V 6 bases short and J 0 bases short, with 18 bases between. The CDR3 is 16 amino acids. The CDR3 DNA reads TGTGCCAGCAGGTCACAGGCGGGCCATAGCTCCTACGAGCAGTACTTC. Its translation: CASRSQAGHSSYEQYF.